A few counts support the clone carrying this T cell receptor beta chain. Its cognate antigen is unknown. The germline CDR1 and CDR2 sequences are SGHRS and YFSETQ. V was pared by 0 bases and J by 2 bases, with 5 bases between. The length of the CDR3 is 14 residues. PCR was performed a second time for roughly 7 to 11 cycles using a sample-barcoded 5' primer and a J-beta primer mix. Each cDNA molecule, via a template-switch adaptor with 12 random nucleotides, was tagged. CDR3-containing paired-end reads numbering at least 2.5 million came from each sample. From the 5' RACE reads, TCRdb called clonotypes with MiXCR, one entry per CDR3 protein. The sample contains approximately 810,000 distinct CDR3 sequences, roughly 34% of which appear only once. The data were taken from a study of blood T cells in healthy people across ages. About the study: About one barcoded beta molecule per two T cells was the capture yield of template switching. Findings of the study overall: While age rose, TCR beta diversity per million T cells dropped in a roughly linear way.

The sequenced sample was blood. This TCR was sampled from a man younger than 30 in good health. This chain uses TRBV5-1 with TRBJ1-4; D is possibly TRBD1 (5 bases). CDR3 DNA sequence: TGCGCCAGCAGCTTGGAGGGGACTAATGAAAAACTGTTTTTT. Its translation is CASSLEGTNEKLFF.